Listed below are T cell receptor beta chains from one sample, sequenced in a study of OX40 agonist ivuxolimab in advanced cancers. Sequencing was performed with immunoSEQ multiplex PCR; in TCRdb, only in-frame clones are kept and a portion is missing. The sample comprises under 150,000 clones, 85% to 95% of which are singletons, and roughly 1% rests with the top ten. This specimen consisted of CD4+ or CD8+ T cells sorted from blood, obtained in a trial of the OX40 agonist ivuxolimab. The receptors derive from an adult with an advanced solid tumor such as melanoma, head and neck, liver or kidney cancer. Both conserved end residues are part of each CDR3. The D gene is left open where the match is weak. Rows give clone size only sometimes, using once, few, many, or a class for an expanded clone.

>NA|NA|TRBJ2-1|TRBV7-8
TGTGCCAGCGGACCTCATAGGAGTCATGAGCAGTTCTTC
CASGPHRSHEQFF
>NA|NA|TRBJ1-2|TRBV10-3
TGTGCCACCCTGCCCGGGGGGGGGAACTATGGCTACACCTTC
CATLPGGGNYGYTF
>NA|NA|TRBJ1-5|TRBV6-1
TGTGCCAGCAGTGAACTGGGGCAGTTTAATCAGCCCCAGCATTTT
CASSELGQFNQPQHF
>NA|TRBD2|TRBJ2-7|TRBV28
TGTGCCAGCACCGGACTAGCGGGAGGTTACGAGCAGTACTTC
CASTGLAGGYEQYF
>NA|NA|TRBJ2-3|TRBV6-1
TGTGCCAGCGTGATGGCTAGGGCAGATACGCAGTATTTT
CASVMARADTQYF
>once|NA|TRBJ1-1|TRBV6-5
TGTGCCAGCAGGCCACCTCTTTACACTGAAGCTTTCTTT
CASRPPLYTEAFF
>few|NA|TRBJ1-1|TRBV7-9
TGTGCCAGCAGCTTAAAGGGAGACACTGAAGCTTTCTTT
CASSLKGDTEAFF
>NA|NA|TRBJ1-4|TRBV5-1
TGCGCCAGCAGCCGACTCCGGGGAGAAAAACTGTTTTTT
CASSRLRGEKLFF
>once|NA|TRBJ2-3|TRBV2
TGTGCCAGCAGGCGCACAGCCGGAGGGCAGTATTTT
CASRRTAGGQYF
>once|NA|TRBJ1-5|TRBV7-2
TGTGCCAGCAGCTTAGGGAACCTAGGGAATCAGCCCCAGCATTTT
CASSLGNLGNQPQHF
>NA|NA|TRBJ2-7|TRBV23-1
TGCGCCAGCTTACCGACGACGCCCTCCTACGAGCAGTACTTC
CASLPTTPSYEQYF
>NA|TRBD1|TRBJ1-5|TRBV16
TGTGCCAGCAGCCATACCGTCTACAGGGGCGGGCTAGGTCAGCCCCAGCATTTT
CASSHTVYRGGLGQPQHF
>NA|TRBD2|TRBJ2-7|TRBV2
TGTGCCAGTACAGGACTAGCGGCCTCCTACGAGCAGTACTTC
CASTGLAASYEQYF
>NA|NA|TRBJ1-1|TRBV14
TGTGCCAGCAGCCGAGGACCGAACACTGAAGCTTTCTTT
CASSRGPNTEAFF
>NA|NA|TRBJ2-3|TRBV30
TGTGCCTGGAGCCCCATAGAAGCTACGCAGTATTTT
CAWSPIEATQYF
>NA|NA|TRBJ2-7|TRBV7-2
TGTGCCAGCAGCCCGTACAGGGGAGGGTCCTCCTACGAGCAGTACTTC
CASSPYRGGSSYEQYF
>NA|NA|TRBJ1-3|TRBV6-6
TGTGCCAGCAGTTACGACGTGGGGATTGGAAACACCATATATTTT
CASSYDVGIGNTIYF
>NA|NA|TRBJ2-2|TRBV7-9
TGTGCCAGCAGCTTGGCAGGGGAGCTGTTTTTT
CASSLAGELFF
>NA|NA|TRBJ2-5|TRBV5-1
TGCGCCAGCAGCCTGGCCCAAGAGACCCAGTACTTC
CASSLAQETQYF
>NA|TRBD2|TRBJ2-3|TRBV9
TGTGCCAGCAGCGCCCGTTATGGGACTTGGGGACTAGCGGGAGGGCCCCCCACAGATACGCAGTATTTT
CASSARYGTWGLAGGPPTDTQYF
>once|NA|TRBJ2-7|TRBV29-1
TGCAGCGCCCAGGACAGCCTACGGACTTACGAGCAGTACTTC
CSAQDSLRTYEQYF
>once|TRBD2|TRBJ2-2|TRBV2
TGTGCCAGCAGTGAATGGGAGCGGGAGGGTCCCGGGGAGCTGTTTTTT
CASSEWEREGPGELFF
>once|TRBD1|TRBJ1-6|TRBV7-2
TGTGCCAGCAGCTTAGGGGGGACAGCCTTTTCACCCCTCCACTTT
CASSLGGTAFSPLHF
>NA|TRBD2|TRBJ2-2|TRBV30
TGTGCCTGGAGTGTATCCCGAACTAGCGTGAACACCGGGGAGCTGTTTTTT
CAWSVSRTSVNTGELFF
>few|NA|TRBJ1-1|TRBV5-1
TGCGCCAGCAGCATCATAGAGAACACTGAAGCTTTCTTT
CASSIIENTEAFF
>NA|TRBD1|TRBJ1-4|TRBV28
TGTGCCACTGGACAGGGCCGTGAAAAACTGTTTTTT
CATGQGREKLFF
>NA|NA|TRBJ2-1|TRBV7-7
TGTGCTAGCAGCACCGGTTGGGGTGAGCAGTTCTTC
CASSTGWGEQFF
>NA|TRBD1|TRBJ1-5|TRBV18
TGTGCCAGCTCACCATCCACAGGGGGGAGCAATCAGCCCCAGCATTTT
CASSPSTGGSNQPQHF
>NA|TRBD1|TRBJ1-1|TRBV7-9
TGTGCCAGCAGCCCGGACAGGTGGGACACTGAAGCTTTCTTT
CASSPDRWDTEAFF
>NA|TRBD2|TRBJ2-1|TRBV27
TGTGCCAGCAGTTGGACTAGCGGGAGGGCCCACAATGAGCAGTTCTTC
CASSWTSGRAHNEQFF
>NA|NA|TRBJ1-1|TRBV10-1
TGCGCCAGCAGTGAGTCACAGGGAAAGGGCCACACTGAAGCTTTCTTT
CASSESQGKGHTEAFF
>once|NA|TRBJ2-4|TRBV19
TGTGCCAGTAGTATCGAGGGCCAGAGCATTCAGTACTTC
CASSIEGQSIQYF
>NA|NA|TRBJ2-7|TRBV6-5
TGTGCCAGCAGTTCCAATTACGAGCAGTACTTC
CASSSNYEQYF
>NA|NA|TRBJ1-1|TRBV5-4
TGTGCCAGCAGCTTGGCCATCGGGAGTCCTCCCACTGAAGCTTTCTTT
CASSLAIGSPPTEAFF
>NA|NA|TRBJ1-5|TRBV28
TGTGCCAGCAGTCTCCCGGACGGGTCGGGCAATCAGCCCCAGCATTTT
CASSLPDGSGNQPQHF
>once|NA|TRBJ2-5|TRBV14
TGTGCCAGCAGCCAAAGGGTCTCCGGGACATCCCAAGAGACCCAGTACTTC
CASSQRVSGTSQETQYF
>NA|NA|TRBJ2-5|TRBV1
TGCACCAGCAAGTGGCGGGGGGAGACCCAGTACTTC
CTSKWRGETQYF
>NA|TRBD1|TRBJ2-7|TRBV7-6
TGTGCCAGCAGCTTGGGACAGTTTTCCTACGAGCAGTACTTC
CASSLGQFSYEQYF
>NA|NA|TRBJ2-6|TRBV7-2
TGTGCCAGCAGCCTTAGGAGGGGAAATGGGGCCAACGTCCTGACTTTC
CASSLRRGNGANVLTF
>once|TRBD1|TRBJ2-7|TRBV19
TGTGCCAGTAAGGATACAGGGGCGGATTACGAGCAGTACTTC
CASKDTGADYEQYF
>NA|NA|TRBJ1-5|TRBV6-6
TGTGCCAGCAGTTACTCGAGGGGTCAGCCCCAGCATTTT
CASSYSRGQPQHF
>NA|NA|TRBJ1-1|TRBV23-1
TGCGCCAGCAGTCTCCGGGAGCTGAACACTGAAGCTTTCTTT
CASSLRELNTEAFF
>few|NA|TRBJ1-1|TRBV9
TGTGCCAGCAGCGTAGATCAGGGGAACACTGAAGCTTTCTTT
CASSVDQGNTEAFF
>NA|NA|TRBJ1-2|TRBV30
TGTGCCTGGAGGTACCCCGGCGGGAGACATGGCTACACCTTC
CAWRYPGGRHGYTF
>NA|NA|TRBJ2-7|TRBV7-9
TGTGCCAGCAGCCCGGACCGACTAACTTCGACCTACGAGCAGTACTTC
CASSPDRLTSTYEQYF
>NA|NA|TRBJ2-1|TRBV9
TGTGCCAGCAGCGTAGCAGGCGGGGGCCTCTCCTACAATGAGCAGTTCTTC
CASSVAGGGLSYNEQFF
>NA|TRBD1|TRBJ1-2|TRBV6-5
TGTGCCAGCAGAACGGGACAGGGGAGCTATGGCTACACCTTC
CASRTGQGSYGYTF
>NA|NA|TRBJ2-5|TRBV15
TGTGCCACCAGCAGAGATCTCTGGGGGACCCAGTACTTC
CATSRDLWGTQYF
>NA|NA|TRBJ2-5|TRBV5-1
TGCGCCAGCAGCTTAGGCGGAGGGAACGGGGCTCAAGAGACCCAGTACTTC
CASSLGGGNGAQETQYF
>NA|NA|TRBJ1-2|TRBV5-1
TGCGCCAGCAGCTTGGGTGGGGGCCGCTATGGCTACACCTTC
CASSLGGGRYGYTF
>NA|TRBD2|TRBJ2-7|TRBV28
TGTGCCAGCAGTTTATGGACTAGCGGCCCCTACGAGCAGTACTTC
CASSLWTSGPYEQYF
>NA|NA|TRBJ2-7|TRBV7-2
TGTGCCAGCAGCTTAGTGGGCGTAGGGTTAGCCCCTTACGAGCAGTACTTC
CASSLVGVGLAPYEQYF
>NA|NA|TRBJ1-2|TRBV19
TGTGCCATCCTGGACAGCGTGACTGGCTACACCTTC
CAILDSVTGYTF
>NA|TRBD2|TRBJ2-7|TRBV28
TGTGCCAGCAGTGTAACTAGCGGGAGGGCCTACGAGCAGTACTTC
CASSVTSGRAYEQYF
>NA|NA|TRBJ2-1|TRBV7-2
TGTGCCAGCAGCTTAGGACGGGACAATGAGCAGTTCTTC
CASSLGRDNEQFF
>NA|NA|TRBJ2-5|TRBV7-2
TGTGCCAGCAGCTCGGACAGTTGGATCGAGACCCAGTACTTC
CASSSDSWIETQYF
>NA|TRBD1|TRBJ2-1|TRBV5-1
TGCGCCAGCAGCTCGGACAGGGGGGTCGATGAGCAGTTCTTC
CASSSDRGVDEQFF